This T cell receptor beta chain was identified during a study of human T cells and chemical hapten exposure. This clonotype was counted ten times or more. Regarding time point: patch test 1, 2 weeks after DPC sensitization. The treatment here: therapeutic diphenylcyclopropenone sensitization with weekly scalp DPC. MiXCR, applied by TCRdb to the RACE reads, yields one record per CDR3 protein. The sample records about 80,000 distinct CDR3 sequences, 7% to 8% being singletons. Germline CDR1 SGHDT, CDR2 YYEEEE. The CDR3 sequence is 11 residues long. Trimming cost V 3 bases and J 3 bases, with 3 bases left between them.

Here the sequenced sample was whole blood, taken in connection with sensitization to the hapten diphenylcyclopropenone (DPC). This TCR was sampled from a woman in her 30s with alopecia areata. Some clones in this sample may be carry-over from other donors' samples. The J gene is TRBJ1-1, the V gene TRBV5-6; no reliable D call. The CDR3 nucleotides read TGTGCCAGCAGCTCCTACACTGAAGCTTTCTTT. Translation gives CASSSYTEAFF.